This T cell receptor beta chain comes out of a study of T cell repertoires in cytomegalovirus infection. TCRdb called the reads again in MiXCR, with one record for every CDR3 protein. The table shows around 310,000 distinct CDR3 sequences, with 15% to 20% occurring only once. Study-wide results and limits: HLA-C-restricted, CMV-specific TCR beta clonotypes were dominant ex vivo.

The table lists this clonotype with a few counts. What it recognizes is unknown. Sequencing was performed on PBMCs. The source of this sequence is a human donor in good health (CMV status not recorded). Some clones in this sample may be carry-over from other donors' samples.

CDR3 in DNA: TGTGCCAGCAGCTTAGTTTCGGTGGGCGGGGGGAACAATGAGCAGTTCTTC. This sequence encodes CASSLVSVGGGNNEQFF. J is TRBJ2-1 and V is TRBV7-2; 8 positions agree with TRBD2. With 1 base clipped from V and 5 bases from J, the junction kept 10 bases outside the gene matches. The CDR3 spans 17 residues. CDR1 is SGHTA, CDR2 FQGNSA, per germline.